This entry features one T cell receptor beta chain sequence. The germline V gene has CDR1 SEHNR and CDR2 FQNEAQ (reference sequence). The CDR3 contains 11 residues. The V and J ends lost 5 bases and 5 bases respectively, with 7 bases between them. This specimen belongs to a study of cytomegalovirus exposure and HLA in healthy donors. 13 Jbeta primers and 60 Vbeta primers were used for the PCR. TCRdb's copy holds only in-frame clones and misses some; the assay was immunoSEQ multiplex PCR. The sample contains about 93,000 clones, over 75% of which appear only once. The chain links TRBV7-9 to TRBJ2-7; D not resolved. What was sequenced was PBMCs. The sequence came from a man aged 25-45 years in good health and CMV-seronegative. As DNA, the CDR3 is TGTGCCAGCAGCGGGCCGGACGAGCAGTACTTC. Protein sequence: CASSGPDEQYF.